This entry lists 18 T cell receptor beta chains sequenced from one sample in a study of cytomegalovirus exposure and HLA in healthy donors. A multiplex PCR was run with 60 Vbeta primers and 13 Jbeta primers. Only in-frame clones appear in the TCRdb table, and some are missing; sequencing was by immunoSEQ multiplex PCR. The repertoire consists of about 97,000 clones, with over 70% occurring once and the leading ten covering about 9.4%. The sample taken for sequencing was PBMCs. These receptors were obtained from a man aged 50 or older in good health and CMV-seronegative.

The chain couples TRBV25-1 to TRBJ1-2; 8 bases are shared with TRBD1. Per germline, CDR1 MGHDK and CDR2 SYGVNS. The J segment lost 8 bases and the V segment lost 8 bases, leaving 7 bases of the junction unmatched. The length of the CDR3 is 12 residues. CDR3 in amino acids: CASGRTGYGYTF. CDR3 sequence (DNA): TGTGCCAGCGGCCGGACAGGGTACGGCTACACCTTC.

This clone has just a few counts. The chain employs TRBV15 and TRBJ2-1; 9 bases match TRBD2. V lost 0 bases to trimming and J lost 4 bases; unmatched junction nucleotides: 10. CDR3 length: 18 residues. CDR1 and CDR2 (germline): LNHNV, YYDKDF (reference sequence). For the CDR3, the DNA is TGTGCCACCAGCAGAGATTTCGGCGGGGGGGCTACATACAATGAGCAGTTCTTC. It yields the protein CATSRDFGGGATYNEQFF. Full variable domain (remainder filled in from reference TRBV15 and TRBJ2-1): DAMVIQNPRYQVTQFGKPVTLSCSQTLNHNVMYWYQQKSSQAPKLLFHYYDKDFNNEADTPDNFQSRRPNTSFCFLDIRSPGLGDTAMYLCATSRDFGGGATYNEQFFGPGTRLTVL.

The chain combines TRBV27 with TRBJ1-1; 7 bases fit TRBD1. Germline V gene lookup returns CDR1 MNHEY and CDR2 SMNVEV (reference sequence). With 6 bases clipped from V and 1 base from J, the junction kept 2 bases outside the gene matches. The CDR3 has 13 amino acids. The DNA of the CDR3 is TGTGCCAGCAGCCGACAGGGGAACACTGAAGCTTTCTTT. Amino acids: CASSRQGNTEAFF.

Comment on this clone: Germline and junction disagree at one end, which may indicate a read error. The chain is built from TRBV7-9 and TRBJ2-2; D possibly corresponds to TRBD2 (5 bases). Germline CDR1 and CDR2: SEHNR and FQNEAQ (reference sequence). CDR3 length: 14 residues. The chain's CDR3 is CSSSMVGSTGELFF. The CDR3 region has the DNA TGTTCCAGCAGCATGGTTGGGAGCACCGGGGAGCTGTTTTTT.

Worth noting for this clone: One end of the junction varies from germline; a read error may be responsible. The V call is TRBV7-7, the J call TRBJ2-3; the match to TRBD2 covers 9 bases. This CDR3 is built from 16 residues. Germline V gene data show CDR1 as SSHAT and CDR2 as FNYEAQ (reference sequence). The CDR3: CASSPLSGGRTDTQYF. CDR3 DNA: TGTGCTAGCAGCCCTCTTAGCGGGGGAAGGACAGATACGCAGTATTTT. Full variable domain (missing parts from reference TRBV7-7 and TRBJ2-3): GAGVSQSPRYKVTKRGQDVTLRCDPISSHATLYWYQQALGQGPEFLTYFNYEAQPDKSGLPSDRFSAERPEGSISTLTIQRTEQRDSAMYRCASSPLSGGRTDTQYFGPGTRLTVL.

This chain links TRBV4-1 with TRBJ1-1; D might be TRBD1 (5 bases). Trimming took off 5 bases at V and 3 bases at J, with 19 bases between the two ends. This CDR3 region has 16 residues. Germline V gene lookup returns CDR1 MGHRA and CDR2 YSYEKL. This chain's CDR3 is CASSGGYLDSDTEAFF. The CDR3 DNA is TGCGCCAGCAGCGGGGGGTATTTGGATTCGGACACTGAAGCTTTCTTT.

The CDR3 loop is CASSSITGRSTDTQYF. The DNA for the CDR3 is TGTGCCAGCAGCTCTATCACAGGGAGAAGCACAGATACGCAGTATTTT. The chain combines TRBV5-6 with TRBJ2-3; weak D call: TRBD1 (6 bases). The germline CDR1 and CDR2 sequences are SGHDT and YYEEEE. The CDR3 spans 16 residues. The ends were cut back, 3 bases at V and 0 bases at J, with 14 bases in the middle.

The chain uses TRBV5-1 and TRBJ2-7, with D possibly matching TRBD1 (6 bases). Per germline, CDR1 SGHRS and CDR2 YFSETQ. Trimming took off 1 base at V and 3 bases at J, with 14 bases between the two ends. This CDR3 comprises 15 residues. DNA for the CDR3: TGCGCCAGCAGCTTGAGGGGACAAAGAAACTACGAGCAGTACTTC. Translated, it gives CASSLRGQRNYEQYF.

V gene TRBV4-1 combines with J gene TRBJ1-1, with D perhaps matching TRBD1 (5 bases). CDR1 is MGHRA, CDR2 YSYEKL, per germline. V lost 4 bases to trimming and J lost 5 bases, with 20 bases between them. This CDR3 spans 16 amino acids. This chain's CDR3 is CASSPGGFLSGTEAFF. In DNA, the CDR3 is TGCGCCAGCAGCCCCGGGGGGTTCTTATCGGGGACTGAAGCTTTCTTT.

V and J are TRBV5-1 and TRBJ2-1, with TRBD2 matching 7 bases. The CDR3 spans 16 residues. V shed 4 bases, J shed 8 bases, and the junction held 15 bases outside the gene matches. From germline, CDR1 is SGHRS and CDR2 YFSETQ. The CDR3 reads CASSGYRDYKEDEQFF. DNA for the CDR3: TGCGCCAGCAGCGGCTACCGGGACTACAAGGAGGATGAGCAGTTCTTC.

This clone was seen just once. CDR3 coding DNA: TGTGCCAGCAACCTTATCGGGACTAGCGGGGGTCAGGTGCAGTACTTC. It specifies CASNLIGTSGGQVQYF. The chain carries TRBV27 and TRBJ2-7; 14 nucleotides match TRBD2. The trim removed 7 bases at V and 9 bases at J, leaving 14 bases unmatched. Looked up from germline, CDR1 is MNHEY and CDR2 is SMNVEV (reference sequence). The CDR3 extends over 16 amino acids.

This chain links TRBV28 with TRBJ2-7; TRBD2 is a possible D gene (5 bases). The V gene's germline CDR1 is MDHEN and CDR2 SYDVKM. The CDR3 totals 12 residues. Trimming stripped 8 bases from V and 0 bases from J, with 8 bases between. The CDR3 protein is CASQGSSYEQYF. The CDR3 DNA reads as TGTGCCAGCCAAGGGAGCTCCTACGAGCAGTACTTC.

The chain couples TRBV5-6 to TRBJ2-7; 7 bases align to TRBD2. CDR1 SGHDT and CDR2 YYEEEE come from the germline V gene. The CDR3 is 14 amino acids. V dropped 1 base and J dropped 2; count of bases not matched to a gene: 3. CDR3 nucleotides: TGTGCCAGCAGCTTGAGCGGGATTACCTACGAGCAGTACTTC. Translation: CASSLSGITYEQYF.

The rearrangement uses TRBV5-6 and TRBJ1-2, with a possible D match to TRBD1 (6 bases). CDR1 SGHDT and CDR2 YYEEEE come from the germline V gene. The CDR3 is 15 amino acids. Trimming left V 1 base short and J 5 bases short, with 15 bases between. CDR3 bases: TGTGCCAGCAGCTTGCAGGGGACCGAGGGGTATGGCTACACCTTC. Translated, it gives CASSLQGTEGYGYTF.

This chain uses TRBV5-4 with TRBJ2-5, with TRBD1 as a possible D gene (6 bases). CDR3 length: 15 residues. Germline-derived CDR1 and CDR2 are SGHNT and YYREEE (reference sequence). Deletions cut 4 bases from V and 4 bases from J, with 17 bases between. The CDR3 here is CASSGAPGAGETQYF. The CDR3 DNA reads TGTGCCAGCAGCGGGGCCCCAGGGGCCGGAGAGACCCAGTACTTC.

The chain couples TRBV4-3 to TRBJ2-3, with 9 bases fitting TRBD2. This CDR3 spans 17 amino acids. V trimming: 1 base; J trimming: 1 base; junction bases outside the gene matches: 6. Germline CDR1 LGHNA, CDR2 YSLEER. This chain's CDR3 is CASSQGGLATGTDTQYF. The CDR3 DNA reads as TGCGCCAGCAGCCAAGGGGGACTAGCTACAGGCACAGATACGCAGTATTTT.

The chain recombines TRBV2 with TRBJ1-1, with 9 bases aligning to TRBD1. V was clipped by 6 bases and J by 6 bases; unmatched bases: 11. In germline, CDR1 is SNHLY, CDR2 FYNNEI. The CDR3 is 15 amino acids. CDR3 amino acids: CASRNRGPGGAEAFF. CDR3 sequence (DNA): TGTGCCAGCAGGAACAGGGGGCCGGGTGGGGCTGAAGCTTTCTTT.

The chain links TRBV6-1 to TRBJ1-1; D remains ambiguous. This CDR3 has 15 residues. V was clipped by 6 bases and J by 1 base, with 15 bases between them. In germline, CDR1 is MNHNS, CDR2 SASEGT. CDR3 sequence: CASSPRVAENTEAFF. The CDR3 DNA follows: TGTGCCAGCAGCCCCCGGGTTGCAGAGAACACTGAAGCTTTCTTT.